Sequencing of this TCR beta chain was carried out in a study of blood T cell repertoires in COVID-19. Method: immunoSEQ multiplex PCR; TCRdb's copy keeps in-frame clones and lacks some. The sample contains a few hundred thousand clones, 80% to 85% of which appear only once. Cohorts were assigned according to the clinical history that participants reported. Germline V gene data show CDR1 as SGDLS and CDR2 as YYNGEE. The CDR3 covers 15 residues. The trim removed 3 bases at V and 7 bases at J, leaving 9 bases unmatched. This rearrangement joins TRBV9 to TRBJ2-7, with 11 nucleotides matching TRBD1. Sequencing was done on a sample of PBMCs or T cells enriched from blood (not recorded which). The receptor's source is a man aged 50-60 years who had recovered from COVID-19. CDR3 DNA sequence: TGTGCCAGCAGCGGGTCCGGGACAGGGGGAGAGGAGCAGTACTTC. The encoded protein is CASSGSGTGGEEQYF.